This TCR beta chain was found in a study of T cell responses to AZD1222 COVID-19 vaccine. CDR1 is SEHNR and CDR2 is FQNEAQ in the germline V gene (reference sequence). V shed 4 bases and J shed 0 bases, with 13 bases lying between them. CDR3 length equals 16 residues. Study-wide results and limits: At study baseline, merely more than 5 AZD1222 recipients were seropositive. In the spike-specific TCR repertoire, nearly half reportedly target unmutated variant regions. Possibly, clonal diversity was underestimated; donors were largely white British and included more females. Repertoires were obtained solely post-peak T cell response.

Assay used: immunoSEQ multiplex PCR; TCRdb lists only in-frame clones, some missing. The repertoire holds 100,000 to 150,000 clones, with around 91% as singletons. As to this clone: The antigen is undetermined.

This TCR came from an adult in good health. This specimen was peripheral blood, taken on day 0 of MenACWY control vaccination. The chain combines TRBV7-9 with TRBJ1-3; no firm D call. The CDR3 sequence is CASSSPGNPSGNTIYF. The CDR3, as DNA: TGTGCCAGCAGCTCTCCGGGGAACCCCTCTGGAAACACCATATATTTT.